This record concerns one T cell receptor beta chain sequence. This clonotype came up many times. It lacks a known antigen. Base qualities are not recorded, but no much larger clone differs from it by a single base. This sample is drawn from a study of CD8+CD57+ T cells in acquired aplastic anemia (dated by TCRdb to the late 2010s). Broadly, across the study: DNA extracted from sorted CD4+ and CD8+ cells had a mean of around 3 ug, with a range of about 0.19 to 27.4 ug. For healthy donor samples, the average read count was approximately 10 million for CD4+ cells and roughly 12 million for CD8+ cells. Paper-wide results and their limitations: CD8+ Simpson's diversity did not differ significantly between patients and healthy controls (P=0.060). Around 31 CD8+ CDR3 sequences were shared between patients and controls but appeared highly expressed in patients and within their immunodominant clones.

Genomic DNA was used as template for profiling of TCR beta VDJ combinations and CDR3 sequences. An Illumina HiSeq 2000 was used for TCR repertoire sequencing. The paper's data handling went like this. TRBV/TRBJ rearrangement plots, CDR3 size and DJ length profiles, and Simpson's diversity index were used to assess repertoires. The most abundant DNA sequence in the deep sequencing data was defined as the immunodominant clone. CDR3 amino acid sequences were checked for sharing between subjects and were compared against published repertoires and the VDJdb database. Starting from the raw public reads, TCRdb applied fastp trimming at Q25, assembled clones with MiXCR and retained in-frame beta chains. Rows with a matching CDR3 protein are joined into one entry that keeps the most common DNA and genes. Here the V and J calls rest on TCRdb's processing, not on the authors' analysis. Present in this sample are about 210,000 distinct CDR3 sequences, roughly 33% of which were seen just once. More than 0.95% of the sample is held by the ten biggest clonotypes.

From its cysteine to its phenylalanine, the CDR3 spans 14 amino acids. This entry keeps only the CDR3 DNA: 42 bases, framed from base 1. Clipping removes 5 bases from V and 4 bases from J, with 6 as the unmatched junction base count. CDR1 and CDR2 were assigned from the germline V gene as SGHVS and FQNEAQ. TCR repertoires of sorted CD4+ and CD8+ blood T cells from severe aplastic anemia patients and healthy subjects were deep-sequenced in the study. Ficoll-Paque density gradient centrifugation was used to isolate peripheral blood mononuclear cells. Before DNA extraction, CD4+ and CD8+ T cells were sorted with FACS or magnetic beads.

The chain joins TRBV7-8 to TRBJ2-7, and 9 bases in between align with TRBD1. Sequencing used sorted CD4+, CD8+, or CD8+CD57+ T cells (not recorded which) from PBMCs. This receptor was taken from a human donor in good health, serving as a control. The nucleotides read TGTGCCAGCAGCCCCCGGGACAGGGAGTACGAGCAGTACTTC. Its coded protein is CASSPRDREYEQYF.